This passage covers 26 T cell receptor beta chains from one sample sequenced in a study of response to subunit inactivated influenza vaccine. TCRdb itself ran the RT-PCR reads through MiXCR, one entry per CDR3 protein. The data contain a few hundred thousand distinct CDR3 sequences, 14% of them singletons. Sequenced here: PBMCs from blood, sampled 11 to 12 days after vaccination. Every receptor here comes from a man aged 50-59 years who received an inactivated influenza vaccine.

This clonotype came up many times. The chain is built from TRBV28 and TRBJ2-3; D not certain. Germline V gene sequence: CDR1 MDHEN, CDR2 SYDVKM. The CDR3 contains 12 residues. Trimming shortened V by 6 bases and J by 6 bases, and 10 bases separated the two germline ends. The CDR3 is CASSVLMDTQYF. The DNA for the CDR3 is TGTGCCAGCAGCGTACTAATGGATACGCAGTATTTT.

This chain joins TRBV20-1 and TRBJ2-1, with D possibly matching TRBD2 (6 bases). The CDR3 totals 15 residues. Trimming cost V 6 bases and J 7 bases, with 22 bases left between them. CDR1 DFQATT and CDR2 SNEGSKA come from the germline V gene (reference sequence). CDR3 in DNA: TGCAGTGCCGGACTTAGCCGGAGGGCAGGGAATGAGCAGTTCTTC. Its translation: CSAGLSRRAGNEQFF.

This clonotype was observed a handful of times. CDR3 in DNA: TGCGCCAGCAGTTTCCTTGACAGCGCCCCGAACACCGGGGAGCTGTTTTTT. As protein: CASSFLDSAPNTGELFF. The rearrangement links TRBV5-1 to TRBJ2-2; D might be TRBD1 (5 bases). The germline V and J ends were trimmed by 5 bases and 0 bases, with 17 bases remaining between them. Germline V CDR1 and CDR2: SGHRS, YFSETQ. The CDR3 loop spans 17 amino acids.

This chain uses TRBV3-1 with TRBJ2-5; D is unresolved. Germline values: CDR1 LGHDT, CDR2 YNNKEL (reference sequence). The CDR3 consists of 11 residues. Between the trimmed V and J ends, which lost 1 base and 8 bases, there was a span of 5 bases. The CDR3 nucleotides are TGTGCCAGCAGCCAAGGATTAACCCAGTACTTC. Translation gives CASSQGLTQYF.

The table lists this clonotype with a few counts. The rearrangement links TRBV6-2 or TRBV6-3 to TRBJ2-5, with 12 nucleotides matching TRBD2. The CDR3 covers 17 residues. The V gene's germline CDR1 is MNHEY and CDR2 SVGEGT. V gave up 2 bases and J gave up 5 bases; unmatched junction bases: 9. CDR3 sequence: CASSYRLAGVGKETQYF. DNA of the CDR3: TGTGCCAGCAGTTACCGACTAGCGGGAGTAGGAAAGGAGACCCAGTACTTC.

The chain has TRBV6-5 and TRBJ2-7, with D possibly called TRBD1 or TRBD2 (5 bases each). The CDR3 is 14 amino acids. CDR1 and CDR2 (germline): MNHEY, SVGAGI. The V end lost 2 bases, the J end lost 3 bases, and 11 bases lay between the germline ends. CDR3 residues: CASSYGTSGYEQYF. The CDR3 DNA reads as TGTGCCAGCAGTTACGGGACCTCGGGCTACGAGCAGTACTTC.

The chain carries TRBV29-1 and TRBJ1-2; D uncertain. The CDR3 consists of 11 residues. V was cut by 7 bases and J by 3 bases, with 9 bases left in between. Germline CDR1 and CDR2: SQVTM and ANQGSEA. CDR3 DNA: TGCAGCGGTCTCGACTACTATGGCTACACCTTC. As protein: CSGLDYYGYTF.

About this clonotype itself: One end of the junction does not line up with germline, which may come from a read error. V usage is TRBV6-2 or TRBV6-3 and J usage is TRBJ1-2; tentatively, D is TRBD1 (5 bases). This CDR3 is 12 amino acids long. Looked up from germline, CDR1 is MNHEY and CDR2 is SVGEGT. The CDR3 sequence: CSSRTLNYGYTF. DNA for the CDR3: TGTTCCAGTCGGACACTTAACTATGGCTACACCTTC.

The J gene is TRBJ2-5, the V gene TRBV5-1; TRBD1 matches 7 bases. The CDR3 length is 14 residues. CDR1 SGHRS and CDR2 YFSETQ come from the germline V gene. V was clipped by 4 bases and J by 4 bases; unmatched bases: 7. CDR3 region: CASSPGQQRETQYF. The CDR3 nucleotides are TGCGCCAGCAGCCCGGGACAGCAGAGAGAGACCCAGTACTTC.

In this sample, this clonotype turned up many times. The chain recombines TRBV7-9 with TRBJ1-5, with D possibly being TRBD1 (6 bases). The germline CDR1 and CDR2 sequences are SEHNR and FQNEAQ (reference sequence). The CDR3 extends over 13 amino acids. V lost 6 bases to trimming and J lost 0 bases, with 6 bases between them. CDR3 sequence (DNA): TGTGCCAGCAGGGGGGCTAGCAATCAGCCCCAGCATTTT. It is translated as CASRGASNQPQHF. Looking up the rest from reference TRBV7-9 and TRBJ1-5 gives the full variable domain: DTGVSQNPRHKITKRGQNVTFRCDPISEHNRLYWYRQTLGQGPEFLTYFQNEAQLEKSRLLSDRFSAERPKGSFSTLEIQRTEQGDSAMYLCASRGASNQPQHFGDGTRLSIL.

This clonotype was counted only a few times. J is TRBJ2-1 and V is TRBV6-5, with D perhaps TRBD1 (5 bases). The CDR3 spans 11 residues. Deletions cut 10 bases from V and 9 bases from J, with 13 bases between. Germline CDR1 reads MNHEY; CDR2 reads SVGAGI. CDR3 nucleotides: TGTGCCACCCGGGTTAGGGGTGAGCAGTTCTTC. Translation gives CATRVRGEQFF.

This clonotype was picked up many times. The chain carries TRBV5-1 and TRBJ1-1; 8 positions match TRBD1. Looked up from germline, CDR1 is SGHRS and CDR2 is YFSETQ. This CDR3 is built from 13 residues. Losses at the gene ends were 3 bases for V and 6 bases for J; bases not matched to a gene: 4. DNA for the CDR3: TGCGCCAGCAGCTCTACAGGGGGAGCTGAAGCTTTCTTT. Encoded protein: CASSSTGGAEAFF.

This clonotype showed up just a few times. V usage is TRBV12-3 or TRBV12-4 and J usage is TRBJ2-2; possibly TRBD2 for D (6 bases). The CDR3 runs to 16 residues. The ends were cut back, 2 bases at V and 4 bases at J, with 14 bases in the middle. In DNA form, the CDR3 reads TGTGCCAGCAGTTTAATTCCGGGGGATGTCACCGGGGAGCTGTTTTTT. Its protein product is CASSLIPGDVTGELFF.

The V call is TRBV30, the J call TRBJ2-1; D may match TRBD1 or TRBD2 (6 bases each). Germline V CDR1 and CDR2: GTSNPN, SVGIG (reference sequence). The CDR3 loop spans 12 amino acids. The ends were cut back, 2 bases at V and 8 bases at J, with 10 bases in the middle. This CDR3 is CAWSIRGHEQFF. The CDR3 DNA sequence: TGTGCCTGGAGTATCCGGGGGCATGAGCAGTTCTTC.

This clonotype was seen more than once but under ten times. The junction departs from the called germline gene at one end, perhaps through a read error. The rearrangement links TRBV7-7 to TRBJ1-5, with D possibly TRBD1 on 5 matching bases. This CDR3 contains 16 residues. The germline V gene has CDR1 SSHAT and CDR2 FNYEAQ (reference sequence). The CDR3 region has the DNA TGTGCTAGCAGCCCACAGGATTTGGATCTTAATCAGCCCCAGCATTTT. Translation: CASSPQDLDLNQPQHF.

The sample holds a few counts of this clonotype. The chain uses TRBV5-1 and TRBJ2-1; 14 nucleotides align to TRBD2. Looked up from germline, CDR1 is SGHRS and CDR2 is YFSETQ. This CDR3 is built from 20 residues. V was clipped by 4 bases and J by 2 bases; unmatched bases: 14. The CDR3 sequence is CASSLGGVGLAGVPYNEQFF. In DNA, the CDR3 is TGCGCCAGCAGCCTCGGAGGCGTGGGACTAGCGGGAGTCCCCTACAATGAGCAGTTCTTC.

The genes are TRBV20-1 and TRBJ2-1; the match to TRBD2 covers 12 bases. The ends lost 5 bases at V and 7 bases at J; junction bases unmatched: 6. CDR1 is DFQATT and CDR2 is SNEGSKA in the germline V gene (reference sequence). The CDR3 contains 14 residues. This chain's CDR3 is CSAAPSGRVNEQFF. The CDR3 region has the DNA TGCAGTGCTGCCCCTAGCGGGAGGGTAAATGAGCAGTTCTTC.

V and J are TRBV7-9 and TRBJ1-2; no clear D gene. Germline loops: CDR1 SEHNR, CDR2 FQNEAQ (reference sequence). Trimming took 10 bases from V and 8 from J, leaving 17 bases between them. The CDR3 length is 12 residues. CDR3 bases: TGTGCCATCCTCCTCCTTTTTGGGGGCTACACCTTC. Translated: CAILLLFGGYTF.

The chain uses TRBV7-2 and TRBJ2-7, with 11 bases matching TRBD2. CDR1 is SGHTA, CDR2 FQGNSA, per germline. The J segment lost 6 bases and the V segment lost 5 bases, leaving 9 bases of the junction unmatched. The CDR3 extends over 15 amino acids. In nucleotides, the CDR3 is TGTGCCAGCAGCGGGAGAGGTAGCGGGAGGGGCGAGCAGTACTTC. Its protein is CASSGRGSGRGEQYF.

The chain couples TRBV4-1 to TRBJ1-5; D uncertain. The CDR3 runs to 15 residues. Germline lookup yields CDR1 MGHRA and CDR2 YSYEKL. V lost 5 bases and J lost 0, with 11 bases in between. Here the CDR3 DNA reads TGCGCCAGCAGCTACGGGGTCCATAGCAATCAGCCCCAGCATTTT. Amino acid sequence: CASSYGVHSNQPQHF.

This clonotype was recorded a few times. This chain uses TRBV10-3 with TRBJ2-1; D may match TRBD1 or TRBD2 (5 bases each). Germline-derived CDR1 and CDR2 are ENHRY and SYGVKD. V lost 9 bases and J lost 6, with 9 bases in between. The CDR3 runs to 11 residues. CDR3 DNA: TGTGCCATGGGGACCTTCAATGAGCAGTTCTTC. It encodes CAMGTFNEQFF.

This clonotype was recorded a few times. The chain carries TRBV9 and TRBJ2-5; 9 nucleotides match TRBD1. This CDR3 is built from 15 residues. CDR1 and CDR2 from the germline V gene are SGDLS and YYNGEE. The V and J ends lost 3 bases and 6 bases, in that order; junction bases with no gene match: 9. This CDR3 is CASSGDPGQGQTQYF. The CDR3 bases are TGTGCCAGCAGCGGAGATCCGGGACAGGGTCAGACCCAGTACTTC.

The table lists this clonotype with a count of one. The V call is TRBV6-2 or TRBV6-3, the J call TRBJ1-1, with a possible D match to TRBD1 (5 bases). Trimming removed 7 bases at V and 11 bases at J, with 20 bases between. From germline, CDR1 is MNHEY and CDR2 SVGEGT. This CDR3 has 13 amino acids. The CDR3 region has the DNA TGTGCCAGCATTCCTTCAGGGCATCATGAGGCTTTCTTT. It codes for CASIPSGHHEAFF.

This clonotype was seen many times. The chain links TRBV3-1 to TRBJ1-1; no clear D gene. This CDR3 has 14 amino acids. Germline V gene sequence: CDR1 LGHDT, CDR2 YNNKEL (reference sequence). Trimming left V 0 bases short and J 2 bases short, with 7 bases between. CDR3 DNA: TGTGCCAGCAGCCAAGATGCGGGTAACACTGAAGCTTTCTTT. Protein: CASSQDAGNTEAFF. Based on the CDR3 plus reference TRBV3-1 and TRBJ1-1, the full variable domain is DTAVSQTPKYLVTQMGNDKSIKCEQNLGHDTMYWYKQDSKKFLKIMFSYNNKELIINETVPNRFSPKSPDKAHLNLHINSLELGDSAVYFCASSQDAGNTEAFFGQGTRLTVV.

This clonotype was detected ten times or more. V and J are TRBV12-3 or TRBV12-4 and TRBJ1-5; D possibly corresponds to TRBD1 (5 bases). The CDR3 has 14 residues. V dropped 8 bases and J dropped 0 bases, with 11 bases sitting between them. The CDR3 spells CASRGRYSNQPQHF. The CDR3 DNA follows: TGTGCCAGCCGGGGACGGTATAGCAATCAGCCCCAGCATTTT.

The chain has TRBV6-5 and TRBJ1-2; TRBD1 might be the D (6 bases). The germline V gene encodes CDR1 MNHEY and CDR2 SVGAGI. This CDR3 comprises 15 residues. Trimming cost V 4 bases and J 2 bases, with 14 bases left between them. The CDR3 sequence is CASSSLDSLNYGYTF. The CDR3 DNA sequence: TGTGCCAGCAGTTCTTTGGACAGCTTGAACTATGGCTACACCTTC.